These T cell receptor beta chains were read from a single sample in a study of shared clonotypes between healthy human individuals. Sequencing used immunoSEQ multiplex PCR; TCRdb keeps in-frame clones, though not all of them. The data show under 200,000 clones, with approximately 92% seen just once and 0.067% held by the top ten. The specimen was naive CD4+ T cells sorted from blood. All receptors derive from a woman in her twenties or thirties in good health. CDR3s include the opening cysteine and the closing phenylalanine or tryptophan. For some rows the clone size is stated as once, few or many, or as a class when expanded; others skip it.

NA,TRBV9,CASSVEVRGPGNTGELFF
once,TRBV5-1,CASSLLSRSSYNEQFF
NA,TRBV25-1,CASSEYRNSGGPDTQYF
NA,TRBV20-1,CSARGGEKLFF
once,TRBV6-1,CASTLAVGDGYTF
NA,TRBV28,CASSFILAGPDTQYF
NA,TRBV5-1,CASSPSGPLATQYF
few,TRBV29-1,CSVELRDRISYEQYF
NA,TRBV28,CASSSQGANTEAFF
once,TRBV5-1,CASSPRWSLNTEAFF
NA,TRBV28,CASSFDTYNEQFF
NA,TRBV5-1,CASSLDPSSYEQYF
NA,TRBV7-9,CASSLGRESYEQYF
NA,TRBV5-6,CASSRRGSSGANVLTF
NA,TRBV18,CASFPGQFYNEQFF
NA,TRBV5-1,CASSLWDNQETQYF
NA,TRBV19,CASSRTGTGNYGYTF
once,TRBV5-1,CASSLATSGKGMDTQYF
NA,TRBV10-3,CAISDRVRHPSGDTQYF
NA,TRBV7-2,CASSLLGGLVTEAFF
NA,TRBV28,CASSFSSYNEQFF
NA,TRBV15,CATSLRIAKNIQYF
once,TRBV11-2,CASSFQPLGNTIYF
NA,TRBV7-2,CASSREPNSNQPQHF
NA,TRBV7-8,CASSLQGSWGREQYF
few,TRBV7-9,CASSLAAPYEQYF
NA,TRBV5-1,CASSSLAGEGEQYF
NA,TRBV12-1,CASSSERDCSYNEQFF
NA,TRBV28,CASRIGDRTYEQYF
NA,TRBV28,CASSLSLRSDYSNQPQHF
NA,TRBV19,CASSNPDSPLHF
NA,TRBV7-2,CASSLRGRITEAFF
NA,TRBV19,CASSFPRKGGEVAFF
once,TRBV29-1,CSVESIGKTYEQYF
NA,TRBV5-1,CASSETGTSGRAGEQFF
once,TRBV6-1,CASSAQGPNEKLFF
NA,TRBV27,CASSLPGLSYEQYF
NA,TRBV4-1,CASSQEGTGFRSQPQHF
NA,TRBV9,CASSPGGILQETQYF
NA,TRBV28,CASSITSGRRYEQYF
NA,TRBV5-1,CASSLVIGSYEQYF
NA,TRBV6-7,CASSYFFAGRTSTDTQYF
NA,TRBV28,CASSPGPPYQPQHF
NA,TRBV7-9,CASSHSGRADEQYF
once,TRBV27,CASTTGRQPQHF